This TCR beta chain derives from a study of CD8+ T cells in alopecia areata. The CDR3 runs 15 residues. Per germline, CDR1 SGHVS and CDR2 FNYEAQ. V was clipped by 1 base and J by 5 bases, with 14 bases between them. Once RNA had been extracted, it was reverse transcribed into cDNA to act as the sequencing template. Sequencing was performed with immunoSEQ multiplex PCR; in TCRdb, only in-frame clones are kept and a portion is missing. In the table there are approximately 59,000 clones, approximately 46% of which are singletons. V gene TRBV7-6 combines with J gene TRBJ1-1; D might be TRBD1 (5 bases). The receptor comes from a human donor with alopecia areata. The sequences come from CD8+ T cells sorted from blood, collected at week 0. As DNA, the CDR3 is TGTGCCAGCAGCTTAGAGGCAGGGCGAAGAACTGAAGCTTTCTTT. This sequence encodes CASSLEAGRRTEAFF.